A selection of T cell receptor beta chains follows, all from one sample in a study of blood T cell repertoires in COVID-19. Assay: immunoSEQ multiplex PCR; the TCRdb copy retains only in-frame clones and omits some. The data show fewer than 250,000 clones, 88% seen once. The sequencing input was peripheral blood. Every receptor here comes from a middle-aged man with acute or convalescent COVID-19. Each CDR3 is given with its conserved first and last residue. D genes are given only for firm matches. Some rows have no size entry. The others give once, few or many, or a class for an expanded clone.

j_call: TRBJ1-2
v_call: TRBV27
clone_size: .
d_call: TRBD1
cdr3_nt: TGTGCCAGCAGCCGACAGGGGGCGCGGTATGGCTACACCTTC
cdr3_aa: CASSRQGARYGYTF

j_call: TRBJ1-1
v_call: TRBV28
clone_size: few
d_call: TRBD1
cdr3_nt: TGTGCCAGCAGTTTAATTGCAGGGGGAAGATTGAACACTGAAGCTTTCTTT
cdr3_aa: CASSLIAGGRLNTEAFF

j_call: TRBJ2-5
v_call: TRBV5-1
clone_size: .
d_call: .
cdr3_nt: TGCGCCAGCAGCCCCCCCGGGTTGGATCAAGAGACCCAGTACTTC
cdr3_aa: CASSPPGLDQETQYF

j_call: TRBJ1-5
v_call: TRBV6-5
clone_size: once
d_call: .
cdr3_nt: TGTGCCAGCATGGGGGGTGCATGGCCCCAGCATTTT
cdr3_aa: CASMGGAWPQHF

j_call: TRBJ1-5
v_call: TRBV2
clone_size: .
d_call: TRBD1
cdr3_nt: TGTGCCAGCAGAGGACAGGGGGGCAATCAGCCCCAGCATTTT
cdr3_aa: CASRGQGGNQPQHF

j_call: TRBJ2-1
v_call: TRBV7-9
clone_size: .
d_call: TRBD2
cdr3_nt: TGTGCCAGCAGCTTAATCGTGGGAGGGCCCGGTGAGCAGTTCTTC
cdr3_aa: CASSLIVGGPGEQFF

j_call: TRBJ1-2
v_call: TRBV30
clone_size: few
d_call: TRBD1
cdr3_nt: TGTGCCTGGTCTGCCGGACAGGGGCTCGGTGGCTACACCTTC
cdr3_aa: CAWSAGQGLGGYTF

j_call: TRBJ1-2
v_call: TRBV3-1/TRBV3-2
clone_size: .
d_call: .
cdr3_nt: TGTGCCAGCAGCCCGGGACATCCTCGTGGGGGCTACACCTTC
cdr3_aa: CASSPGHPRGGYTF

j_call: TRBJ1-5
v_call: TRBV19
clone_size: .
d_call: TRBD1
cdr3_nt: TGTGCCAGTTCAACCAAGAGACAGGGGGGCAATCAGCCCCAGCATTTT
cdr3_aa: CASSTKRQGGNQPQHF

j_call: TRBJ1-4
v_call: TRBV29-1
clone_size: .
d_call: TRBD1
cdr3_nt: TGCAGCGTCCCCGGACAGGGCGGAAAACTGTTTTTT
cdr3_aa: CSVPGQGGKLFF

j_call: TRBJ1-1
v_call: TRBV6-1
clone_size: .
d_call: TRBD1
cdr3_nt: TGTGCCAGCAGTGATGAACCCCGGACAGGGTGGGCGAACACTGAAGCTTTCTTT
cdr3_aa: CASSDEPRTGWANTEAFF

j_call: TRBJ1-1
v_call: TRBV29-1
clone_size: .
d_call: TRBD1
cdr3_nt: TGCAGCGTTGAAAAGGGGGCTGGAGGCACTGAAGCTTTCTTT
cdr3_aa: CSVEKGAGGTEAFF

j_call: TRBJ2-1
v_call: TRBV24-1
clone_size: .
d_call: TRBD1
cdr3_nt: TGTGCCACCAGTGACCCCGAAGGGACAGGTCCCTACAATGAGCAGTTCTTC
cdr3_aa: CATSDPEGTGPYNEQFF

j_call: TRBJ2-1
v_call: TRBV7-3
clone_size: once
d_call: .
cdr3_nt: TGTGCCAGCAGCTTATTCCAGGGTGAGCAGTTCTTC
cdr3_aa: CASSLFQGEQFF

j_call: TRBJ2-4
v_call: TRBV5-1
clone_size: .
d_call: .
cdr3_nt: TGCGCCAGCAGCCCCGACTACGGAATTTTGCAGTACTTC
cdr3_aa: CASSPDYGILQYF

j_call: TRBJ2-4
v_call: TRBV2
clone_size: .
d_call: TRBD2
cdr3_nt: TGTGCCAGCAGTTGGACTAGCGGGGGACTGGCCAAAAACATTCAGTACTTC
cdr3_aa: CASSWTSGGLAKNIQYF

j_call: TRBJ2-2
v_call: TRBV11-2
clone_size: few
d_call: TRBD2
cdr3_nt: TGTGCCAGCGGAATTGGACTAGCAGATACCGGGGAGCTGTTTTTT
cdr3_aa: CASGIGLADTGELFF

j_call: TRBJ2-7
v_call: TRBV10-3
clone_size: few
d_call: TRBD1
cdr3_nt: TGTGCCATCAGTGAACCGGGACAGGGGGTATGGGGCCTCTACGAGCAGTACTTC
cdr3_aa: CAISEPGQGVWGLYEQYF

j_call: TRBJ1-6
v_call: TRBV28
clone_size: .
d_call: TRBD1
cdr3_nt: TGTGCCAGCAGTTTAGGACAGGGGGCCCCTTATAATTCACCCCTCCACTTT
cdr3_aa: CASSLGQGAPYNSPLHF

j_call: TRBJ2-2
v_call: TRBV19
clone_size: .
d_call: .
cdr3_nt: TGTGCCAGTAGTATAAACCCCTCTAGCGCTACGAACACCGGGGAGCTGTTTTTT
cdr3_aa: CASSINPSSATNTGELFF

j_call: TRBJ1-5
v_call: TRBV3-1/TRBV3-2
clone_size: .
d_call: TRBD1
cdr3_nt: TGTGCCAGCAGCCAATTCGGGACAGGGTCTTTGCAGCCCCAGCATTTT
cdr3_aa: CASSQFGTGSLQPQHF

j_call: TRBJ1-5
v_call: TRBV3-1/TRBV3-2
clone_size: once
d_call: .
cdr3_nt: TGTGCCAGCAGCCTGGGGGGGGCGAATCAGCCCCAGCATTTT
cdr3_aa: CASSLGGANQPQHF

j_call: TRBJ1-1
v_call: TRBV11-2
clone_size: .
d_call: .
cdr3_nt: TGTGCCAGCAGCTTCGGGGGGGGACGGTCTGGGGACACTGAAGCTTTCTTT
cdr3_aa: CASSFGGGRSGDTEAFF

j_call: TRBJ1-1
v_call: TRBV28
clone_size: .
d_call: TRBD1
cdr3_nt: TGTGCCAGCAGACCAGGGGGCTACACTGAAGCTTTCTTT
cdr3_aa: CASRPGGYTEAFF

j_call: TRBJ1-1
v_call: TRBV18
clone_size: .
d_call: TRBD1
cdr3_nt: TGTGCCAGCTCCTCAGGACAGGTTCTCACTGAAGCTTTCTTT
cdr3_aa: CASSSGQVLTEAFF

j_call: TRBJ2-1
v_call: TRBV20-1
clone_size: .
d_call: TRBD1
cdr3_nt: TGCAGTGCCACCAGGACAGGGGAGCAGTTCTTC
cdr3_aa: CSATRTGEQFF

j_call: TRBJ1-6
v_call: TRBV12-3/TRBV12-4
clone_size: .
d_call: .
cdr3_nt: TGTGCCAGCACTTTACCAGGGTTTTCACCCCTCCACTTT
cdr3_aa: CASTLPGFSPLHF